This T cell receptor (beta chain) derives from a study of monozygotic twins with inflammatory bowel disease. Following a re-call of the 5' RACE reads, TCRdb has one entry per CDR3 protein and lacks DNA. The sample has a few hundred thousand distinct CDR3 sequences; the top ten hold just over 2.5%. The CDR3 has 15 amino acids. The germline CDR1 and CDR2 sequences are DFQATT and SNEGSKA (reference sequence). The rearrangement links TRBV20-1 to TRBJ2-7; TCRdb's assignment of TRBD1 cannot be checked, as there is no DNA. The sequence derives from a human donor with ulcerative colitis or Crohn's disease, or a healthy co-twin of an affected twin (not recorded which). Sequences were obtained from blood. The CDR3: CSAPPGAPRGDEQYF.